This T cell receptor (beta chain) is from a study of metastatic and nonmetastatic thyroid tumors. Background on the study: Repertoire comparison spanned blood and tumor or nodule tissue of malignant and benign thyroid patients.

Findings of the study overall: As reported, TCR beta diversity in blood and tumor was significantly higher in malignant thyroid tumors than in benign nodules.

Prior to thyroid surgery, none of the patients had received any treatment. Per the authors' pipeline: CDR3 differences across clinicopathological groups were used to build a distant-metastasis classifier for papillary thyroid cancer. TCRdb re-processed the PCR reads through MiXCR. It is TCRdb's table, rather than the study itself, that gives the V and J calls and clone size. Of about 40,000 clones in the sample, about 16% were seen once. Note on this clone: Antigen unknown.

Trimming stripped 4 bases from V and 6 bases from J, with 10 bases between. Germline CDR1 reads SGHTA; CDR2 reads FQGNSA. This CDR3 is 13 amino acids long. Sequenced: blood. The rearrangement links TRBV7-2 to TRBJ2-1; D is perhaps TRBD2 (5 bases). This clonotype originated in a female donor with papillary thyroid cancer or a benign thyroid nodule (not recorded which). Some clones in this sample may be carry-over from other donors' samples. Here the CDR3 reads CASSSGNPNEQFF. The CDR3 DNA follows: TGTGCCAGCAGCTCCGGGAACCCCAATGAGCAGTTCTTC.